The 27 T cell receptor beta chains below were found in one sample sequenced in a study of blood T cell repertoires in COVID-19. TCRdb's table, derived via immunoSEQ multiplex PCR, lists solely in-frame clones and lacks some. The sample consists of around 19,000 clones, around 92% of them appearing once. The sample taken for sequencing was peripheral blood. The receptors here all came from a man between 65 and 85 years old with active COVID-19.

The chain combines TRBV12-5 with TRBJ2-1; TRBD1 matches 7 bases. Germline V gives CDR1 LGHNT, CDR2 FRNRAP. V shed 3 bases and J 6 bases; nucleotides not matched to a gene: 2. CDR3 length equals 13 residues. Here the CDR3 DNA reads TGTGCTAGTGGTTTACCAGGGGGCAATGAGCAGTTCTTC. Its protein is CASGLPGGNEQFF.

V gene TRBV29-1 combines with J gene TRBJ1-1; maybe TRBD1 (6 bases). The V end was cut by 7 bases, the J end by 3 bases, with 9 bases between. CDR3 length: 11 amino acids. Germline lookup yields CDR1 SQVTM and CDR2 ANQGSEA. In DNA form, the CDR3 reads TGCAGCGCCAACAGGGACACTGAAGCTTTCTTT. It yields the protein CSANRDTEAFF.

The rearrangement uses TRBV19 and TRBJ2-6; D unclear. Trimming left V 6 bases short and J 0 bases short, with 9 bases between. In germline, CDR1 is LNHDA, CDR2 SQIVND (reference sequence). The CDR3 is 15 residues long. CDR3: CASSTRNSGANVLTF. In nucleotides, the CDR3 is TGTGCCAGTAGCACAAGAAACTCTGGGGCCAACGTCCTGACTTTC.

The chain employs TRBV11-2 and TRBJ2-1, with D tentatively TRBD1 (6 bases). Germline assignment: CDR1 SGHAT and CDR2 FQNNGV. Trimming removed 7 bases from V and 6 bases from J, with 13 bases in between. The CDR3 length is 13 residues. The CDR3 is CASNQRTVNEQFF. CDR3 nucleotide sequence: TGTGCCAGCAACCAGCGGACAGTCAATGAGCAGTTCTTC.

This clone was counted once. The V gene is TRBV15, the J gene TRBJ1-4, with 7 bases identical to TRBD1. CDR3 length equals 14 residues. CDR1 and CDR2 (germline): LNHNV, YYDKDF (reference sequence). Trimming cost V 4 bases and J 7 bases; bases outside gene matches: 6. CDR3 in amino acids: CATSKGTVTEKLFF. CDR3 sequence (DNA): TGTGCCACCAGCAAAGGGACAGTGACTGAAAAACTGTTTTTT.

The gene calls are TRBV9 and TRBJ2-5; a weak D match, TRBD1 (5 bases). This CDR3 is built from 16 residues. The ends were cut back, 0 bases at V and 4 bases at J, with 16 bases in the middle. Germline lookup yields CDR1 SGDLS and CDR2 YYNGEE. CDR3 sequence: CASSVDGQGQGETQYF. In DNA, the CDR3 is TGTGCCAGCAGCGTAGATGGCCAGGGTCAAGGAGAGACCCAGTACTTC.

This rearrangement joins TRBV11-2 to TRBJ2-1, with TRBD2 matching 10 bases. The CDR3 extends over 16 amino acids. The trim removed 2 bases at V and 0 bases at J, leaving 1 base unmatched. Germline lookup yields CDR1 SGHAT and CDR2 FQNNGV. The CDR3 sequence is CASSLLAGGSYNEQFF. The CDR3 nucleotides are TGTGCCAGCAGCTTATTAGCGGGAGGCTCCTACAATGAGCAGTTCTTC.

The J gene is TRBJ2-7, the V gene TRBV2, with D tentatively TRBD1 (5 bases). The CDR3 loop spans 15 amino acids. Deletions cut 8 bases from V and 6 bases from J, with 23 bases between. Germline V lookup: CDR1 SNHLY, CDR2 FYNNEI. In DNA, the CDR3 is TGTGCCAGCGCCAGAGCCGGACACGGCCTGGTCGAGCAGTACTTC. It is translated as CASARAGHGLVEQYF.

This clone was observed once. CDR3 amino acids: CASSSPGGTPDGEKLFF. In nucleotides, the CDR3 is TGTGCCAGCAGCTCGCCAGGGGGGACACCCGACGGTGAAAAACTGTTTTTT. The chain combines TRBV6-2 or TRBV6-3 with TRBJ1-4, with TRBD1 identical over 7 bases. V dropped 6 bases and J dropped 7; count of bases not matched to a gene: 17. The germline gives CDR1 MNHEY, CDR2 SVGEGT. The length of the CDR3 is 17 residues.

This chain connects TRBV12-3 or TRBV12-4 to TRBJ2-5, with TRBD1 identical over 9 bases. With V trimmed by 6 bases and J by 8 bases, 7 bases remained unmatched. The CDR3 has 13 amino acids. CDR3 in amino acids: CASSSGTGNTQYF. DNA of the CDR3: TGTGCCAGCAGCTCCGGGACAGGGAACACCCAGTACTTC.

The J gene is TRBJ2-7, the V gene TRBV27; 8 nucleotides agree with TRBD2. V lost 5 bases to trimming and J lost 6 bases; unmatched junction nucleotides: 6. Germline V gene lookup returns CDR1 MNHEY and CDR2 SMNVEV (reference sequence). This CDR3 contains 13 residues. CDR3 sequence (DNA): TGTGCCAGCAGTCCCATCGGGGGGGGCGAGCAGTACTTC. It codes for CASSPIGGGEQYF.

CDR3 sequence: CASRLLAANTGELFF. CDR3 DNA: TGTGCCAGCAGGTTACTAGCGGCGAACACCGGGGAGCTGTTTTTT. The chain carries TRBV2 and TRBJ2-2; 8 bases are shared with TRBD2. CDR1 SNHLY and CDR2 FYNNEI come from the germline V gene. This CDR3 is 15 amino acids long. Losses at the gene ends were 6 bases for V and 0 bases for J; bases not matched to a gene: 3.

CDR3 in DNA: TGCGCCAGCAGCCAGCTCCAGAGGAGGGTCGGCTACACCTTC. Translated: CASSQLQRRVGYTF. V gene TRBV4-1 combines with J gene TRBJ1-2; D uncertain. Trimming cost V 3 bases and J 8 bases, with 16 bases left between them. CDR1 is MGHRA and CDR2 is YSYEKL in the germline V gene. The CDR3 has 14 amino acids.

The V call is TRBV5-4, the J call TRBJ2-7, with D perhaps TRBD2 (7 bases). Per the germline V gene, CDR1 is SGHNT and CDR2 is YYREEE (reference sequence). V shed 2 bases and J shed 1 base, with 13 bases lying between them. This CDR3 has 15 residues. DNA for the CDR3: TGTGCCAGCAGCTTAGGGGGGGCAGGGTCCTACGAGCAGTACTTC. Residues: CASSLGGAGSYEQYF.

The gene calls are TRBV5-1 and TRBJ1-1; no definite D call. Germline V CDR1 and CDR2: SGHRS, YFSETQ. V was pared by 0 bases and J by 0 bases, with 9 bases between. The CDR3 has 15 amino acids. The CDR3 DNA follows: TGCGCCAGCAGCTTGGGATCCACGGTGAACACTGAAGCTTTCTTT. Protein product: CASSLGSTVNTEAFF. Full variable domain (rest looked up from reference TRBV5-1 and TRBJ1-1): KAGVTQTPRYLIKTRGQQVTLSCSPISGHRSVSWYQQTPGQGLQFLFEYFSETQRNKGNFPGRFSGRQFSNSRSEMNVSTLELGDSALYLCASSLGSTVNTEAFFGQGTRLTVV.

The J gene is TRBJ1-1, the V gene TRBV6-5; the match to TRBD1 covers 9 bases. The CDR3 length is 13 residues. J lost 4 bases, V lost 6 bases, and 3 bases had no gene match. Germline CDR1 and CDR2: MNHEY and SVGAGI. CDR3 region: CASRRTGATEAFF. CDR3 DNA sequence: TGTGCCAGCAGAAGGACAGGGGCCACTGAAGCTTTCTTT.

The CDR3 region is CASSFGQGFTEAFF. Here the CDR3 DNA reads TGTGCCAGCAGCTTTGGACAGGGCTTCACTGAAGCTTTCTTT. V gene TRBV11-2 combines with J gene TRBJ1-1; 8 bases align to TRBD1. Germline CDR1 SGHAT, CDR2 FQNNGV. After removal of 3 bases from V and 4 bases from J, the junction contained 4 bases not matched to a gene. CDR3 length: 14 residues. Complete variable domain (other parts from reference TRBV11-2 and TRBJ1-1): EAGVAQSPRYKIIEKRQSVAFWCNPISGHATLYWYQQILGQGPKLLIQFQNNGVVDDSQLPKDRFSAERLKGVDSTLKIQPAKLEDSAVYLCASSFGQGFTEAFFGQGTRLTVV.

V gene TRBV15 combines with J gene TRBJ2-1, with 8 bases matching TRBD2. The V and J ends lost 0 bases and 7 bases, in that order; junction bases with no gene match: 8. Germline-derived CDR1 and CDR2 are LNHNV and YYDKDF (reference sequence). The CDR3 totals 16 residues. CDR3 DNA: TGTGCCACCAGCAGAGAACCGGGACTAGTGACTAATGAGCAGTTCTTC. This encodes CATSREPGLVTNEQFF. The entire variable domain, with the rest obtained from reference TRBV15 and TRBJ2-1, is as follows: DAMVIQNPRYQVTQFGKPVTLSCSQTLNHNVMYWYQQKSSQAPKLLFHYYDKDFNNEADTPDNFQSRRPNTSFCFLDIRSPGLGDTAMYLCATSREPGLVTNEQFFGPGTRLTVL.

This clone was counted once. The chain carries TRBV28 and TRBJ1-4; 11 nucleotides match TRBD1. The V segment lost 8 bases and the J segment 8 bases; nucleotides outside the gene matches: 10. Germline V gene sequence: CDR1 MDHEN, CDR2 SYDVKM. The CDR3 spans 15 residues. The DNA of the CDR3 is TGTGCCAGCTGGGCCGGGACAGGGGGTATCGAAAAACTGTTTTTT. Residues: CASWAGTGGIEKLFF.

The rearrangement links TRBV6-5 to TRBJ2-5; a possible D gene is TRBD1 (6 bases). Germline lookup yields CDR1 MNHEY and CDR2 SVGAGI. Trimming left V 6 bases short and J 7 bases short, with 12 bases between. The CDR3 is made up of 12 amino acids. The CDR3 region has the DNA TGTGCCAGCAGATCGACAGGTCGGACCCAGTACTTC. This encodes CASRSTGRTQYF.

The chain links TRBV3-1 (or the pseudogene TRBV3-2) to TRBJ2-3; possibly TRBD2 for D (6 bases). CDR1 and CDR2 from the germline V gene are LGHDT and YNNKEL (reference sequence). The ends were cut back, 4 bases at V and 2 bases at J, with 16 bases in the middle. This CDR3 is 16 amino acids long. The CDR3 bases are TGTGCCAGCAGCCCATCGTTAGTGGGACTCACAGATACGCAGTATTTT. Amino acid sequence: CASSPSLVGLTDTQYF.

The CDR3 here is CSASGTSDPIRSYNEQFF. CDR3 coding DNA: TGCAGCGCCTCCGGAACTAGCGATCCGATACGCTCCTACAATGAGCAGTTCTTC. This chain uses TRBV29-1 with TRBJ2-1, with TRBD2 matching over 7 bases. In germline, CDR1 is SQVTM, CDR2 ANQGSEA. Trimming took 7 bases from V and 0 from J; bases not matched to a gene: 18. The CDR3 covers 18 residues.

V is TRBV25-1 and J is TRBJ2-1, with 11 bases identical to TRBD2. The CDR3 spans 16 residues. After removal of 3 bases from V and 7 bases from J, the junction contained 8 bases not matched to a gene. CDR1 MGHDK and CDR2 SYGVNS come from the germline V gene. The chain's CDR3 is CASSDASGRQPNEQFF. The DNA of the CDR3 is TGTGCCAGCAGTGATGCTAGCGGGAGGCAACCTAATGAGCAGTTCTTC.

The chain is built from TRBV9 and TRBJ2-2, with D perhaps matching TRBD1 (6 bases). Germline CDR1 reads SGDLS; CDR2 reads YYNGEE. This CDR3 has 17 amino acids. V lost 4 bases to trimming and J lost 0 bases, with 16 bases between them. This chain's CDR3 is CASSYRTDLPNTGELFF. The CDR3 bases are TGTGCCAGCAGCTACAGGACAGATCTTCCGAACACCGGGGAGCTGTTTTTT. Together with reference TRBV9 and TRBJ2-2, the CDR3 gives the full variable domain: DSGVTQTPKHLITATGQRVTLRCSPRSGDLSVYWYQQSLDQGLQFLIQYYNGEERAKGNILERFSAQQFPDLHSELNLSSLELGDSALYFCASSYRTDLPNTGELFFGEGSRLTVL.

The chain uses TRBV30 and TRBJ1-5; perhaps TRBD1 as D (6 bases). The CDR3 has 13 amino acids. The germline V gene encodes CDR1 GTSNPN and CDR2 SVGIG (reference sequence). Trimming cost V 2 bases and J 7 bases, with 12 bases left between them. CDR3: CAWSRTEGQPQHF. The CDR3 DNA follows: TGTGCCTGGAGTAGGACAGAGGGCCAGCCCCAGCATTTT.

The V gene is TRBV5-1, the J gene TRBJ2-7; 9 nucleotides align to TRBD1. Germline trimming cut 3 bases from V and 0 bases from J; bases unmatched to any gene: 1. The CDR3 totals 14 residues. The V gene's germline CDR1 is SGHRS and CDR2 YFSETQ. The CDR3 spells CASSWTGASYEQYF. In DNA, the CDR3 is TGCGCCAGCAGCTGGACAGGGGCCTCCTACGAGCAGTACTTC.

The chain couples TRBV5-6 to TRBJ1-5; tentatively, D is TRBD1 (5 bases). The CDR3 spans 14 residues. Germline V lookup: CDR1 SGHDT, CDR2 YYEEEE. V shed 5 bases and J shed 3 bases, with 12 bases lying between them. CDR3 in DNA: TGTGCCAGCAGTTCGAGGACATCCAATCAGCCCCAGCATTTT. It is translated as CASSSRTSNQPQHF.